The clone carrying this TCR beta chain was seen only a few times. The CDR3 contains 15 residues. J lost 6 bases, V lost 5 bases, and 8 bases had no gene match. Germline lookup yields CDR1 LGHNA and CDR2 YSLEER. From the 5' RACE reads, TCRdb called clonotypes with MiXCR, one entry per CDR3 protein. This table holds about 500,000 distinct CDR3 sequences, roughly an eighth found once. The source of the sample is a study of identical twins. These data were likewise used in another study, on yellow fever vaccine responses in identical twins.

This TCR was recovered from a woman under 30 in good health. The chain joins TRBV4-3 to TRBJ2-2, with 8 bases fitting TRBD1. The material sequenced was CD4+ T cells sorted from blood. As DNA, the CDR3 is TGCGCCAGCAGCAACGGACAGGGTAGTTCCGGGGAGCTGTTTTTT. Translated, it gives CASSNGQGSSGELFF.